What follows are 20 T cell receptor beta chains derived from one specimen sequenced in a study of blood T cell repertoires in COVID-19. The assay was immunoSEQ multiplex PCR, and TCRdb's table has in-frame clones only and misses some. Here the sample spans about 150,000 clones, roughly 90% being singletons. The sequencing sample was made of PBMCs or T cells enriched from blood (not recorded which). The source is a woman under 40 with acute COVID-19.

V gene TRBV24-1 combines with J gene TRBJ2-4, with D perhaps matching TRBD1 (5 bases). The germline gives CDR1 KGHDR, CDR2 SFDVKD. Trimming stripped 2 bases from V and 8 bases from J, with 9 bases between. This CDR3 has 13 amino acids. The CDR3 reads CATSDSGRDIQYF. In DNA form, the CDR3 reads TGTGCCACCAGTGATTCCGGCAGGGACATTCAGTACTTC.

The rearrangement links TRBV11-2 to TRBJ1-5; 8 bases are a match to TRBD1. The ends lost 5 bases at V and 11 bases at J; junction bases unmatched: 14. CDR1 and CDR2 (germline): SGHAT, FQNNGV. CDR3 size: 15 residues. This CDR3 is CASSPGQGGSWAQHF. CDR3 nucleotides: TGTGCCAGCAGCCCAGGACAGGGAGGTTCTTGGGCCCAGCATTTT. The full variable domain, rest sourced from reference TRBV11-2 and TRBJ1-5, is EAGVAQSPRYKIIEKRQSVAFWCNPISGHATLYWYQQILGQGPKLLIQFQNNGVVDDSQLPKDRFSAERLKGVDSTLKIQPAKLEDSAVYLCASSPGQGGSWAQHFGDGTRLSIL.

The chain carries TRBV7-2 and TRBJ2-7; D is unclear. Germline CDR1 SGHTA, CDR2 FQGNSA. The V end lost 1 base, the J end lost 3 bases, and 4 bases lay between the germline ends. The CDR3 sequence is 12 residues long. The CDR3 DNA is TGTGCCAGCAGCTTAGATTACTACGAGCAGTACTTC. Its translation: CASSLDYYEQYF.

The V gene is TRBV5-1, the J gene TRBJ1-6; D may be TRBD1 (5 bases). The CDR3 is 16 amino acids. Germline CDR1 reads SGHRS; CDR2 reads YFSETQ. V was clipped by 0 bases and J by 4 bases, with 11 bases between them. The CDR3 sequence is CASSLGQGYYNSPLHF. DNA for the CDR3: TGCGCCAGCAGCTTGGGTCAGGGCTATTATAATTCACCCCTCCACTTT.

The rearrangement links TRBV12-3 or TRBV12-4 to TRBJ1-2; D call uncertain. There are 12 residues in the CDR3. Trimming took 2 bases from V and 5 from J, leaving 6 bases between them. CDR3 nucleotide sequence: TGTGCCAGCAGTTTATCCAGTTATGGCTACACCTTC. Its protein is CASSLSSYGYTF.

CDR3 sequence reads: CASSLTANTGELFF. CDR3 DNA: TGTGCCAGCAGCTTGACAGCGAACACCGGGGAGCTGTTTTTT. This sequence joins TRBV6-2 or TRBV6-3 and TRBJ2-2; the D gene is possibly TRBD1 (5 bases). CDR1 is MNHEY and CDR2 is SVGEGT in the germline V gene. This CDR3 is 14 amino acids long. The V end was cut by 6 bases, the J end by 0 bases, with 8 bases between.

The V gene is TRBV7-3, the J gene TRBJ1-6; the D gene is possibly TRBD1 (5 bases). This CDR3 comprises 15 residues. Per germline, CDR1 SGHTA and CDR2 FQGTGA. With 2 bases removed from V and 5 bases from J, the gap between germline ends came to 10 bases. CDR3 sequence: CASSLSAGNNSPLHF. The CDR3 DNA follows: TGTGCCAGCAGCTTATCTGCAGGGAATAATTCACCCCTCCACTTT. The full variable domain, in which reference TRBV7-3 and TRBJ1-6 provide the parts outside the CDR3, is GAGVSQTPSNKVTEKGKYVELRCDPISGHTALYWYRQSLGQGPEFLIYFQGTGAADDSGLPNDRFFAVRPEGSVSTLKIQRTERGDSAVYLCASSLSAGNNSPLHFGNGTRLTVT.

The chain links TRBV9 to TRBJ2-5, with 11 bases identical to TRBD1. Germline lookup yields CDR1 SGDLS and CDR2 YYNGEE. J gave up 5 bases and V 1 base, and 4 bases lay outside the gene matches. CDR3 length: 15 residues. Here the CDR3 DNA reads TGTGCCAGCAGCGTACGGACAGGGGGCTTGGAGACCCAGTACTTC. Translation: CASSVRTGGLETQYF.

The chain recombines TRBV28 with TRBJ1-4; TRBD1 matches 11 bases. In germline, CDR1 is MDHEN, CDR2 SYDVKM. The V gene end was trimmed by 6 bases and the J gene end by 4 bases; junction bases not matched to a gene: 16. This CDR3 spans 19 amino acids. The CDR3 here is CASSSTPGQGGKLNEKLFF. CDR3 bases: TGTGCCAGCAGCTCCACACCGGGACAGGGGGGGAAACTTAATGAAAAACTGTTTTTT.

CDR3 in amino acids: CASSFTGGLNTDTQYF. The CDR3 DNA sequence: TGTGCCAGCAGCTTTACGGGGGGGCTAAACACAGATACGCAGTATTTT. The chain uses TRBV7-2 and TRBJ2-3; the match to TRBD2 covers 8 bases. The CDR3 sequence is 16 residues long. V was pared by 3 bases and J by 2 bases, with 7 bases of the junction left unmatched. Germline V CDR1 and CDR2: SGHTA, FQGNSA.

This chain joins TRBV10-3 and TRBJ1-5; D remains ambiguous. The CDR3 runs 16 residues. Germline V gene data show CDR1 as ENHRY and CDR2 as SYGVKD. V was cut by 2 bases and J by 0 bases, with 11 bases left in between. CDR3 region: CAISERRATSNQPQHF. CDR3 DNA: TGTGCCATCAGTGAGCGGAGGGCCACTAGCAATCAGCCCCAGCATTTT.

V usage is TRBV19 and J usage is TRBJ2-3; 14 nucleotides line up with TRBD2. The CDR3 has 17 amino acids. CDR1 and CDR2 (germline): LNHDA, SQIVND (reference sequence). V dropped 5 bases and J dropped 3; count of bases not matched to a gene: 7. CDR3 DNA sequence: TGTGCCAGTAGTGTGACCGGGACTAGCGGGAGTACAGATACGCAGTATTTT. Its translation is CASSVTGTSGSTDTQYF.

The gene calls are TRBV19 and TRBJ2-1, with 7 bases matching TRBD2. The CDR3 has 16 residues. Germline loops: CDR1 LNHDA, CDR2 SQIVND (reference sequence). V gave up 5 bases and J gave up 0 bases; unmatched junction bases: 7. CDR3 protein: CASSGMLAASYNEQFF. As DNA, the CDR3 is TGTGCCAGTAGTGGAATGCTAGCGGCCTCCTACAATGAGCAGTTCTTC. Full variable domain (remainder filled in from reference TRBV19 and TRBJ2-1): DGGITQSPKYLFRKEGQNVTLSCEQNLNHDAMYWYRQDPGQGLRLIYYSQIVNDFQKGDIAEGYSVSREKKESFPLTVTSAQKNPTAFYLCASSGMLAASYNEQFFGPGTRLTVL.

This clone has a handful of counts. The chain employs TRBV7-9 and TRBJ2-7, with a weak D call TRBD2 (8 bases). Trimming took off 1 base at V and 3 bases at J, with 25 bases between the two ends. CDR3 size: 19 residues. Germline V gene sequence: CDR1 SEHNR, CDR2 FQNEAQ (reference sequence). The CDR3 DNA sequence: TGTGCCAGCAGCTTAGGGGCGACAGGGTCGGGACTAGGGCTCTACGAGCAGTACTTC. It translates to CASSLGATGSGLGLYEQYF.

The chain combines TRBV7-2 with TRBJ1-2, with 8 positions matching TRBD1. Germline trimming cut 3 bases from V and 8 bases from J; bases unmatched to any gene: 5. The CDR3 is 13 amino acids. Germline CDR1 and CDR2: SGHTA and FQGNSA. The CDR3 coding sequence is TGTGCCAGCAGCTTGGGCCGGGACAGGGGCTACACCTTC. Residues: CASSLGRDRGYTF.

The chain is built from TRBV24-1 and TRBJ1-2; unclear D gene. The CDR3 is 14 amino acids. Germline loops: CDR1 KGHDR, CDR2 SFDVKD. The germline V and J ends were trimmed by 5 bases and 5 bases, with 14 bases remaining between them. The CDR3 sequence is CATSAPPEEYGYTF. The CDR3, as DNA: TGTGCCACCAGTGCCCCCCCTGAGGAATATGGCTACACCTTC.

The CDR3 DNA is TGTGCCAGCAGCGACGGGACTAGCGGGACGGAGACCCAGTACTTC. It specifies CASSDGTSGTETQYF. The rearrangement joins TRBV7-9 to TRBJ2-5; 13 nucleotides match TRBD2. The J segment lost 5 bases and the V segment lost 5 bases, leaving 5 bases of the junction unmatched. Looked up from germline, CDR1 is SEHNR and CDR2 is FQNEAQ (reference sequence). The CDR3 is made up of 15 amino acids.

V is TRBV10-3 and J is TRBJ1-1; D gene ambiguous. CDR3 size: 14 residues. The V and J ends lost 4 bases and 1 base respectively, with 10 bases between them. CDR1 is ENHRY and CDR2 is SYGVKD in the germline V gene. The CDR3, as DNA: TGTGCCATCAGTGTGGAGGGTGCGAACACTGAAGCTTTCTTT. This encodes CAISVEGANTEAFF.

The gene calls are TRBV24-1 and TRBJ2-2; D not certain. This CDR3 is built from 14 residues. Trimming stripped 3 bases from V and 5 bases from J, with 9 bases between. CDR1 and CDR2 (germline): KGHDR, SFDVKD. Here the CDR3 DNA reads TGTGCCACCAGTGATACACCACAGACCGGGGAGCTGTTTTTT. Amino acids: CATSDTPQTGELFF.

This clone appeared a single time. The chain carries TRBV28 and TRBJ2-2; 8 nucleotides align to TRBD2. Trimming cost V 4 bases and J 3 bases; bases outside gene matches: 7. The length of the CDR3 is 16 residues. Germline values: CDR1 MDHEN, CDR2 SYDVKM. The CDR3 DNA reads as TGTGCCAGCAGTTCCCTCGGGAGGGGGGACACCGGGGAGCTGTTTTTT. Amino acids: CASSSLGRGDTGELFF.